This paragraph reports one TCR beta chain. With 3 bases clipped from V and 4 bases from J, the junction kept 10 bases outside the gene matches. This CDR3 is 16 amino acids long. Germline V gene lookup returns CDR1 MDHEN and CDR2 SYDVKM. This entry is derived from a study of blood T cell repertoires in COVID-19. Study context: The United States, Italy and Spain supplied acute and convalescent COVID-19 samples.

Method: immunoSEQ multiplex PCR; TCRdb's copy keeps in-frame clones and lacks some. The profile shows about 280,000 clones, over 85% of them singletons. The chain joins TRBV28 to TRBJ1-2; 8 bases map to TRBD1. This clonotype was obtained from a woman aged 60-75 years who had recovered from COVID-19. Material for sequencing was PBMCs or T cells enriched from blood (not recorded which). The DNA of the CDR3 is TGTGCCAGCAGTTTTCCCCGACAGGGGTTAACCTATGGCTACACCTTC. It yields the protein CASSFPRQGLTYGYTF.